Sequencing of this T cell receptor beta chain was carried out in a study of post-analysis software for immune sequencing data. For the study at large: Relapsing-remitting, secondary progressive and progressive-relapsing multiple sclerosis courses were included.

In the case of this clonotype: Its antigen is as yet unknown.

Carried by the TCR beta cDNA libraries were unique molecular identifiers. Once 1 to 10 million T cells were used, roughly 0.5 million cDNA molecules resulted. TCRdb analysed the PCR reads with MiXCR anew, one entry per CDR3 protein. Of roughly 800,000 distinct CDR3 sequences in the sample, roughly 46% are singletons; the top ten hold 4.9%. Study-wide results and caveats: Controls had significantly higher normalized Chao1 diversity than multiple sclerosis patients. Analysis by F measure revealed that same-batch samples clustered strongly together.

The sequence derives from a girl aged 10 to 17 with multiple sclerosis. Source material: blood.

The CDR3 DNA reads TGTGCCAGCAGCCCCCGCGAGGGAGCAATTGATCAGCCCCAGCATTTT. It specifies CASSPREGAIDQPQHF. The chain joins TRBV7-2 to TRBJ1-5; D is undetermined. The V and J ends lost 5 bases and 5 bases respectively, with 19 bases between them. The CDR3 spans 16 residues. Germline V gives CDR1 SGHTA, CDR2 FQGNSA.